This T cell receptor beta chain is from a study of memory CD4+ T cells and cytomegalovirus serostatus. Overall study: Of the healthy Belgian adults, 9 or 10 were CMV seropositive and 24 seronegative.

Single viable CD3+CD4+CD8-CD45RO+ cells were sorted as the memory CD4+ T cells. Looked up from germline, CDR1 is SNHLY and CDR2 is FYNNEI. This CDR3 spans 14 amino acids. V shed 4 bases and J shed 6 bases, with 14 bases lying between them. TCRdb keeps only in-frame clones here, not all; method: immunoSEQ multiplex PCR. Among under 50,000 clones listed, roughly three quarters were seen once. The chain uses TRBV2 and TRBJ2-3; D might be TRBD1 or TRBD2, each matching 7 bases. The TCR was taken from an adult in good health and CMV-seronegative. The sequencing sample was made of memory CD4+ T cells from blood. DNA of the CDR3: TGTGCCAGCAGTGGACAGGGAGGGAGCGATACGCAGTATTTT. Translated, it gives CASSGQGGSDTQYF.